This TCR beta chain stems from a study of blood T cell repertoires in COVID-19. This clone was detected a few times. Per the authors' pipeline: Amplification from reference gene primers served as the basis for estimated nucleated cell counts. Clones were read by immunoSEQ multiplex PCR, and TCRdb kept only the in-frame ones, dropping some. V and J calls plus clone size are reproduced from that table; the DNA served to infer D and trimming. The repertoire holds 60,000 or so clones, around 83% seen once, with around 3.8% in the top ten. The germline V and J ends were trimmed by 0 bases and 8 bases, with 13 bases remaining between them. The CDR3 sequence is 14 residues long. Germline lookup yields CDR1 SEHNR and CDR2 FQNEAQ (reference sequence).

Sequenced sample: peripheral blood. This TCR was recovered from a woman of 80 years or more with acute or convalescent COVID-19. The rearrangement joins TRBV7-9 to TRBJ1-1; a weak D match, TRBD1 (5 bases). The DNA for the CDR3 is TGTGCCAGCAGCTTAGCCGTAGCAGGGAAAGAAGCTTTCTTT. This gives the protein CASSLAVAGKEAFF.